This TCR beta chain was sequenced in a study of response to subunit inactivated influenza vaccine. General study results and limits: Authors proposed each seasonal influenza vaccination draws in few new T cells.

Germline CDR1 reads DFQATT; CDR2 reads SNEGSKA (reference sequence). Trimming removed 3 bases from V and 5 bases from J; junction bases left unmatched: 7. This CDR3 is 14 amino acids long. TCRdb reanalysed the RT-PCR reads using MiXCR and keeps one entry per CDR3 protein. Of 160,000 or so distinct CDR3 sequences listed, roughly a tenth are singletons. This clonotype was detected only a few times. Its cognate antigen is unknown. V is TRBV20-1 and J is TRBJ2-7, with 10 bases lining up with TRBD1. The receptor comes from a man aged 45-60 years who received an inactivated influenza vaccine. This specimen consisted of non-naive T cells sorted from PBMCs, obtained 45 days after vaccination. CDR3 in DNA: TGCAGTGCTAGCGCGGGACAGGGGTTCCACGAGCAGTACTTC. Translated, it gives CSASAGQGFHEQYF.